This TCR beta chain was recorded in a study of blood T cell repertoires in COVID-19. Original data processing: Estimated nucleated cell counts came from reference gene primer amplification. Produced via immunoSEQ multiplex PCR; TCRdb's table is partial and in-frame only. D and trimming come from the DNA, and the V and J calls and clone size come from that table. Of around 72,000 clones in the sample, approximately 80% were seen once. This CDR3 is built from 17 residues. This clonotype was obtained from a woman between 70 and 85 years old with acute or convalescent COVID-19. The chain carries TRBV1 and TRBJ1-1. TRBV1 is deemed a pseudogene. Material for sequencing was peripheral blood. The CDR3: CTSSLLSGGRVNTEAFF. CDR3 nucleotides: TGCACCAGCAGCCTCCTTAGTGGCGGCCGGGTGAACACTGAAGCTTTCTTT.